This TCR beta chain appears in the sequencing data of a study of cytomegalovirus exposure and HLA in healthy donors. Study in general: Earlier work reported 100 million or so unique TCR beta sequences from 150 million to 200 million T cells. Across a few hundred genotyped donors, 81% landed in the Caucasian-associated ancestry cluster.

Study-wide findings and caveats: HLA alleles were associated with 17,000 or so TCR beta sequences in a later analysis at 0.05 false discovery rate.

The length of the CDR3 is 14 residues. V lost 7 bases and J lost 5; bases outside the gene matches: 9. Germline CDR1 and CDR2: SNHLY and FYNNEI. Remarks on this clone: Its antigen is not identified.

PCR involved 60 Vbeta and 13 Jbeta primers. Assay: immunoSEQ multiplex PCR; the TCRdb copy retains only in-frame clones and omits some. This table has roughly 170,000 clones, 80% appearing once. The V gene is TRBV2, the J gene TRBJ2-7; 9 bases map to TRBD1. Material for sequencing was PBMCs. The TCR originated in a boy between 5 and 17 years old in good health and CMV-seronegative. The CDR3 nucleotides read TGTGCCAGCACTTACCGACAGGGGGTCAACGAGCAGTACTTC. It specifies CASTYRQGVNEQYF.